This T cell receptor beta chain stems from a study of blood T cell repertoires in COVID-19. Across the whole study: Acute-phase and convalescent COVID-19 samples originated in the United States, Italy and Spain. The cDNA or gDNA used as material had been derived from T cells, B-cell-depleted T cells, or PBMCs.

Methods used by the authors: Estimates of nucleated cell counts were drawn from the amplification of reference gene primers. Profiled with immunoSEQ multiplex PCR; TCRdb holds only in-frame clones, not every one. D and trimming were read from the DNA, whereas the V and J calls and clone size are those reported in that table. Of 150,000 to 200,000 clones in the sample, about 83% were seen once. Unmatched junction bases numbered 5, after V lost 3 bases and J lost 2 bases. CDR3 length: 15 amino acids. Germline assignment: CDR1 MGHRA and CDR2 YSYEKL. This receptor was taken from a human donor in a cohort sampled during active COVID-19. The specimen sequenced was peripheral blood. The genes are TRBV4-1 and TRBJ1-2, with 8 bases matching TRBD1. CDR3 residues: CASSHPDRDNYGYTF. The CDR3 DNA sequence: TGCGCCAGCAGCCATCCGGACAGGGACAACTATGGCTACACCTTC.